A selection of T cell receptor beta chains follows, all from one sample in a study of T cells expressing NK-cell markers. TCRdb re-called the 5' RACE reads, yielding one record per CDR3 amino acid sequence without DNA. This table lists 550,000 to 600,000 distinct CDR3 sequences. Sequenced sample: blood T cells: a sorted CD56 or NKG2C T cell subset, CD4+ or CD8+ T cells, or bulk PBMC T cells (not recorded which). Receptor source: a man between 18 and 29 years old in good health. CDR3s include the opening cysteine and the closing phenylalanine or tryptophan.

V	J	CDR3
TRBV7-2	TRBJ2-7	CASSLWISSYEQYF
TRBV7-2	TRBJ1-1	CASSAGGGMNTEAFF
TRBV2	TRBJ2-7	CASSEARGYEQYF
TRBV10-3	TRBJ2-1	CAISESRQGSEQFF
TRBV6-5	TRBJ2-3	CASSYPGGVKVDTQYF
TRBV29-1	TRBJ2-2	CSVAKGQNTGELFF
TRBV5-1	TRBJ2-1	CASSLGTDSHEQFF
TRBV7-2	TRBJ2-5	CASSGAGRGVRETQYF
TRBV6-1	TRBJ2-2	CASRSGVTGELFF
TRBV5-1	TRBJ2-3	CASSLITGTIADTQYF
TRBV7-8	TRBJ2-1	CASSIGGGHTNEQFF
TRBV11-2	TRBJ2-1	CASSVRAGEEQFF
TRBV18	TRBJ2-5	CASSTGAAETQYF
TRBV24-1	TRBJ2-2	CATSDLRRSTGELFF
TRBV11-2	TRBJ1-1	CASSLDRAGSTEAFF
TRBV6-2/TRBV6-3	TRBJ2-1	CASSYSRGSGSSYNEQFF
TRBV20-1	TRBJ2-3	CSGRGWGTDTQYF
TRBV2	TRBJ2-7	CASSDLGYEQYF
TRBV4-3	TRBJ2-2	CASSQGQGAGELFF
TRBV6-5	TRBJ1-5	CATSNSGQGINQPQHF
TRBV6-5	TRBJ2-7	CASSYAGSPLTEQYF
TRBV10-2	TRBJ2-4	CASSESFNIQYF
TRBV5-1	TRBJ2-5	CASAERGERETQYF
TRBV12-3/TRBV12-4	TRBJ2-3	CASRQSGMSTDTQYF
TRBV7-6	TRBJ2-3	CASSGIAGSVTDTQYF
TRBV19	TRBJ1-1	CASTAPPGAFF
TRBV11-2	TRBJ2-1	CASSLGVSSGVQFF
TRBV7-2	TRBJ2-7	CASSAGERHHEQYF
TRBV4-3	TRBJ2-2	CASSQESRQGGPGELFF
TRBV29-1	TRBJ1-3	CSVIRSSGNTIYF
TRBV27	TRBJ2-5	CASSFSSGREETQYF
TRBV5-5	TRBJ2-1	CASSRSNGSPNEQFF
TRBV20-1	TRBJ2-3	CSARETSGDTQYF
TRBV12-3/TRBV12-4	TRBJ2-3	CASTHGREGPTDTQYF
TRBV7-3	TRBJ2-3	CASSSLAGDRDTQYF
TRBV20-1	TRBJ2-6	CSAINRDRFSGANVLTF
TRBV9	TRBJ2-1	CASSVGDEQFF
TRBV24-1	TRBJ2-6	CATSGSLSSGANVLTF